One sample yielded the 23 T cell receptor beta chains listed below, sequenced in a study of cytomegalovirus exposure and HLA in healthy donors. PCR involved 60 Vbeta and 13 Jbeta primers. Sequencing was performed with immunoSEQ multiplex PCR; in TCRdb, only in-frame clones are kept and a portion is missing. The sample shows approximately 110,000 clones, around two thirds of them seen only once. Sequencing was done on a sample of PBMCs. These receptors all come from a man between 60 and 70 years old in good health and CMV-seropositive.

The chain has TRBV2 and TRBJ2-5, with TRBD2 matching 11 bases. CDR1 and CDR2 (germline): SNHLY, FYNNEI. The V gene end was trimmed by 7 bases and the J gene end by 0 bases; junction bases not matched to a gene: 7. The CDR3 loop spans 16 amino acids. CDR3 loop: CASIQTSGAYQETQYF. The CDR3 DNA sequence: TGTGCCAGCATCCAGACTAGCGGGGCCTACCAAGAGACCCAGTACTTC.

The CDR3 sequence is CAINPGETSNTQYF. In DNA form, the CDR3 reads TGTGCCATCAACCCCGGGGAGACTTCTAATACGCAGTATTTT. The chain carries TRBV10-3 and TRBJ2-3; a possible D gene is TRBD2 (5 bases). This CDR3 has 14 residues. V lost 7 bases and J 7 bases, leaving 18 bases between the germline ends. Germline CDR1 ENHRY, CDR2 SYGVKD.

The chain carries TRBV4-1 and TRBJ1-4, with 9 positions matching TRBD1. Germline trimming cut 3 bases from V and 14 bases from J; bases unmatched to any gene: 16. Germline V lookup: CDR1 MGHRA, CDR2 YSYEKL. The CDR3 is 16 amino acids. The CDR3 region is CASSQPNRDRVKRLFF. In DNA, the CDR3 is TGCGCCAGCAGCCAGCCTAACCGGGACAGGGTAAAGAGGCTGTTTTTT.

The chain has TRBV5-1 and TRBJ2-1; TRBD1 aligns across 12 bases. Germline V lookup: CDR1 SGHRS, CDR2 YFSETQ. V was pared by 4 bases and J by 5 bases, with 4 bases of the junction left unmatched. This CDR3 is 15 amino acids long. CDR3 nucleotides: TGCGCCAGCAGCCCGGGACAGGGGGCCCACAATGAGCAGTTCTTC. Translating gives CASSPGQGAHNEQFF. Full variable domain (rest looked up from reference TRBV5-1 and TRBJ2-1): KAGVTQTPRYLIKTRGQQVTLSCSPISGHRSVSWYQQTPGQGLQFLFEYFSETQRNKGNFPGRFSGRQFSNSRSEMNVSTLELGDSALYLCASSPGQGAHNEQFFGPGTRLTVL.

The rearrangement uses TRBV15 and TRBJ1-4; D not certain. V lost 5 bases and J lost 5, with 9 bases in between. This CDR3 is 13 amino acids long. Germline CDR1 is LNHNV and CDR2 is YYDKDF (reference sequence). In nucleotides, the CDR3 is TGTGCCACCAGCGCGGTCGGGAATGAAAAACTGTTTTTT. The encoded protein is CATSAVGNEKLFF.

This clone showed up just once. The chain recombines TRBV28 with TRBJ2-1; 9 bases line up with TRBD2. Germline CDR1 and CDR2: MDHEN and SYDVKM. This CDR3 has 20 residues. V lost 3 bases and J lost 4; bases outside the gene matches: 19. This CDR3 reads CASSFPPYGGRGGSYNEQFF. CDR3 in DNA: TGTGCCAGCAGTTTTCCCCCCTATGGAGGGCGGGGGGGATCTTACAATGAGCAGTTCTTC.

CDR3 sequence (DNA): TGCGCCAGCAGCGCTATAAGCCCGGGGGGCATTCAGTACTTC. It yields the protein CASSAISPGGIQYF. J is TRBJ2-4 and V is TRBV5-1; TRBD2 aligns across 7 bases. Germline lookup yields CDR1 SGHRS and CDR2 YFSETQ. The ends lost 4 bases at V and 9 bases at J; junction bases unmatched: 10. The CDR3 contains 14 residues.

The chain's CDR3 is CALEYLGNTIYF. In DNA, the CDR3 is TGTGCCCTTGAGTATCTCGGAAACACCATATATTTT. V usage is TRBV19 and J usage is TRBJ1-3; D gene uncertain. The length of the CDR3 is 12 residues. The V and J ends lost 11 bases and 4 bases respectively, with 12 bases between them. CDR1 is LNHDA, CDR2 SQIVND, per germline (reference sequence).

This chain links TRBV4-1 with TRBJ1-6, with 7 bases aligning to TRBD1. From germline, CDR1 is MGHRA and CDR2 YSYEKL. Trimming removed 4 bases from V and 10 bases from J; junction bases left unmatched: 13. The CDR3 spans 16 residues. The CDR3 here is CASSPQGGQPRSPLHF. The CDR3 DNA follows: TGCGCCAGCAGCCCCCAGGGGGGACAGCCCAGATCACCCCTCCACTTT.

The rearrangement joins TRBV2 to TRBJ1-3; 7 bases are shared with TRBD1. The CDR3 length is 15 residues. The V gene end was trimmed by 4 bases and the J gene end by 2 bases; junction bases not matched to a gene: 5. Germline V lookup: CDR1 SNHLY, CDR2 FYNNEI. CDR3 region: CASSAEGTAGNTIYF. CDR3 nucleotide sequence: TGTGCCAGCAGTGCCGAGGGGACAGCTGGAAACACCATATATTTT.

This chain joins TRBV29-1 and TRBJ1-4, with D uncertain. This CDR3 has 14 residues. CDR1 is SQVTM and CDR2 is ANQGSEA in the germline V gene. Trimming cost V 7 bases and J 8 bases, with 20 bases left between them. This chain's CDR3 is CSAGGLGNGEKLFF. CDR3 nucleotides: TGCAGCGCCGGAGGGCTCGGGAATGGGGAAAAACTGTTTTTT.

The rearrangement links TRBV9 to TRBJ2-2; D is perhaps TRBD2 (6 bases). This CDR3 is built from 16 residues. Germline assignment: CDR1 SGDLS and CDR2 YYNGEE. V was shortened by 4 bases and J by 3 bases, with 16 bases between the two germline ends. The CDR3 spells CASSLEVWRDTGELFF. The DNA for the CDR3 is TGTGCCAGCAGCTTAGAGGTCTGGAGGGACACCGGGGAGCTGTTTTTT.

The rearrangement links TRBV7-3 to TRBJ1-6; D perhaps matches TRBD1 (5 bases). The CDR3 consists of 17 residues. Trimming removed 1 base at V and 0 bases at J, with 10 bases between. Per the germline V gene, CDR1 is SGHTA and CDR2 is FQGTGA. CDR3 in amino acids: CASSLIGGSSYNSPLHF. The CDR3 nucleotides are TGTGCCAGCAGCTTAATCGGGGGGAGCTCCTATAATTCACCCCTCCACTTT.

DNA for the CDR3: TGTGCCATCAGAGATCCGGGACAGGGAAAGAACGAGCAGTACTTC. It yields the protein CAIRDPGQGKNEQYF. The gene calls are TRBV10-3 and TRBJ2-7; 9 positions match TRBD1. This CDR3 comprises 15 residues. CDR1 ENHRY and CDR2 SYGVKD come from the germline V gene. Germline trimming cut 6 bases from V and 5 bases from J; bases unmatched to any gene: 11.

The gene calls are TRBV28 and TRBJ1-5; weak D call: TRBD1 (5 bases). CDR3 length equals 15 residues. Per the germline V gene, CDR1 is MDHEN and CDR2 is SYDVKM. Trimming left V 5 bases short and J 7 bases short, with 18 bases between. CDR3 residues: CASSRGAPEGQPQHF. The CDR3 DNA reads TGTGCCAGCAGTCGCGGGGCCCCCGAGGGACAGCCCCAGCATTTT.

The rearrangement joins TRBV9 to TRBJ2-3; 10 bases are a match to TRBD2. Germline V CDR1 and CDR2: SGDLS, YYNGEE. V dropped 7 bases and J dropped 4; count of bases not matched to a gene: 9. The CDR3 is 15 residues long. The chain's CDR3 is CASGSGGALADTQYF. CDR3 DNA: TGTGCCAGCGGGAGCGGGGGGGCCCTCGCAGATACGCAGTATTTT.

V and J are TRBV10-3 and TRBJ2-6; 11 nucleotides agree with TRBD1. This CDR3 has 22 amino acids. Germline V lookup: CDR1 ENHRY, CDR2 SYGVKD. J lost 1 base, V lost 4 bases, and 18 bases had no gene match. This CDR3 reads CAISGQRRVGDRGSSGANVLTF. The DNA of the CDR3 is TGTGCCATCAGTGGCCAACGAAGAGTCGGGGACAGGGGGTCGTCTGGGGCCAACGTCCTGACTTTC.

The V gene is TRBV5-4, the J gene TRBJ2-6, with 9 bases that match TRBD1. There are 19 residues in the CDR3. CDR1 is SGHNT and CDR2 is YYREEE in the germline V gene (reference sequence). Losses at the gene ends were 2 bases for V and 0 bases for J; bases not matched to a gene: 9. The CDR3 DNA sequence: TGTGCCAGCAGCTTAAGTTGGGGACAGGGTGTCTCTGGGGCCAACGTCCTGACTTTC. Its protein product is CASSLSWGQGVSGANVLTF.

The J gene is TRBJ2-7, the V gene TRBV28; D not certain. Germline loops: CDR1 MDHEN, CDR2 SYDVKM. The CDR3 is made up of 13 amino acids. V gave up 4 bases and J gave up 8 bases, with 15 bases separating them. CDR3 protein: CASSSGSYVKQYF. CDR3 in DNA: TGTGCCAGCAGTTCGGGTTCTTATGTCAAGCAGTACTTC.

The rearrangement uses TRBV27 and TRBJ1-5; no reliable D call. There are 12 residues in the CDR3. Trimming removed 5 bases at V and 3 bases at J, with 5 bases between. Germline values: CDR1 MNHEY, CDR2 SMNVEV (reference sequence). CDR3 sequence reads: CASSPHNQPQHF. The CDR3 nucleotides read TGTGCCAGCAGTCCCCACAATCAGCCCCAGCATTTT.

The DNA of the CDR3 is TGTGCCACCTCGACAGGGGGTGACACTGAAGCTTTCTTT. This sequence encodes CATSTGGDTEAFF. The genes are TRBV18 and TRBJ1-1, with 9 bases identical to TRBD1. After removal of 10 bases from V and 3 bases from J, the junction contained 6 bases not matched to a gene. The CDR3 totals 13 residues. Germline CDR1 and CDR2: KGHSH and LQKENI.

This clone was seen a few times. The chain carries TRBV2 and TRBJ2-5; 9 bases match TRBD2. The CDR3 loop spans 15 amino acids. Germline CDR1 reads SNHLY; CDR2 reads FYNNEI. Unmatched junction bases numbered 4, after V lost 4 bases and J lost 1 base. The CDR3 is CASSVLAGIQETQYF. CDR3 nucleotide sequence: TGTGCCAGCAGTGTCCTAGCGGGGATCCAAGAGACCCAGTACTTC.

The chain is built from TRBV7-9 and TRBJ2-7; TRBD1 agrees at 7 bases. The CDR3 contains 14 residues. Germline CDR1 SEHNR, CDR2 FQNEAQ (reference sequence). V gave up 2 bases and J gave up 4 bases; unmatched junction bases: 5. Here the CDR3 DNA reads TGTGCCAGCAGCTTAAACCGACAGGGATACGAGCAGTACTTC. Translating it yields CASSLNRQGYEQYF.